Each of the 8 T cell receptor beta chains below was sequenced from the same sample in a study of T cell repertoires in cytomegalovirus infection. TCRdb reanalysed the reads using MiXCR and keeps one entry per CDR3 protein. Of a few hundred thousand distinct CDR3 sequences detected, about 33% appear once; the ten largest clones hold 15% to 20%. Their target antigens are unknown. The sample in question was cultured PBMCs, obtained from culture after CMV antigen stimulation. The receptors shown here come from a human donor in good health (CMV status not recorded). Some clones in this sample may be carry-over from other donors' samples.

A note on this clonotype: The germline gene is not matched at one end of the junction; a read error may be the cause. The V call is TRBV28, the J call TRBJ1-1; 7 positions match TRBD1. CDR3 length: 13 amino acids. Per germline, CDR1 MDHEN and CDR2 SYDVKM. The CDR3 bases are TGTGCCAGCGAGGGGGCGAAATTCACTCAAGCTTTCTTT. It yields the protein CASEGAKFTQAFF.

This clonotype was detected a few times. The genes are TRBV6-5 and TRBJ2-7; 13 nucleotides agree with TRBD2. The CDR3 has 15 residues. CDR1 and CDR2 (germline): MNHEY, SVGAGI. Trimming cost V 5 bases and J 3 bases; bases outside gene matches: 4. DNA for the CDR3: TGTGCCAGCAGTGAGGGACTAGCGGGATTCTACGAGCAGTACGTC. The encoded protein is CASSEGLAGFYEQYV.

The J gene is TRBJ2-7, the V gene TRBV19, with 8 bases identical to TRBD2. The CDR3 extends over 15 amino acids. From germline, CDR1 is LNHDA and CDR2 SQIVND (reference sequence). V shed 5 bases and J 2 bases; nucleotides not matched to a gene: 8. Written as DNA, the CDR3 is TGTGCCAGTAGTCCCTCTGCGGGAGGCCCCTACGAGCAGTACGTC. This encodes CASSPSAGGPYEQYV.

The chain recombines TRBV7-9 with TRBJ2-3; 11 nucleotides agree with TRBD2. From germline, CDR1 is SEHNR and CDR2 FQNEAQ (reference sequence). V gave up 5 bases and J gave up 2 bases; unmatched junction bases: 9. The CDR3 extends over 17 amino acids. The CDR3 sequence is CASSPHVAGGPTDTQYF. Written as DNA, the CDR3 is TGTGCCAGCAGCCCCCACGTAGCGGGAGGGCCCACAGATACGCAGTATTTT.

The chain has TRBV6-5 and TRBJ2-2; D call uncertain. V lost 1 base and J 4 bases, leaving 7 bases between the germline ends. CDR1 MNHEY and CDR2 SVGAGI come from the germline V gene. The length of the CDR3 is 14 residues. CDR3 sequence: CASSYFGGTGELFF. The CDR3 bases are TGTGCCAGCAGTTACTTTGGCGGCACCGGGGAGCTGTTTTTT.

The V call is TRBV6-5, the J call TRBJ2-1, with D possibly TRBD1 on 6 matching bases. The CDR3 contains 16 residues. V lost 5 bases and J lost 5, with 19 bases in between. Germline assignment: CDR1 MNHEY and CDR2 SVGAGI. The CDR3 is CASSTITGSFDNEQFF. The CDR3, as DNA: TGTGCCAGCAGTACTATCACAGGGAGTTTTGACAATGAGCAGTTCTTC.

A few counts support this clonotype. V usage is TRBV6-1 and J usage is TRBJ2-1, with 7 bases lining up with TRBD1. In germline, CDR1 is MNHNS, CDR2 SASEGT. Trimming removed 1 base from V and 0 bases from J; junction bases left unmatched: 9. The CDR3 extends over 18 amino acids. CDR3: CASSEGETGTASYNEQFF. DNA of the CDR3: TGTGCCAGCAGTGAAGGAGAAACGGGGACAGCCTCCTACAATGAGCAGTTCTTC.

Many counts were recorded for this clonotype. The CDR3 DNA is TGTGCCAGCAGCCTAGGACTAGCGGGGCCAAATGAGCAGTTCTTC. Translated, it gives CASSLGLAGPNEQFF. The chain employs TRBV7-6 and TRBJ2-1, with 12 nucleotides matching TRBD2. Germline lookup yields CDR1 SGHVS and CDR2 FNYEAQ. The CDR3 totals 15 residues. J gave up 7 bases and V 5 bases, and 6 bases lay outside the gene matches.